This T cell receptor (beta chain) was recovered during a study of cytomegalovirus exposure and HLA in healthy donors. Study information: The roughly 700 first-cohort repertoires shared a platform with the roughly 130 validation repertoires, as reported in a later analysis. Study findings and constraints: Specificity for CMV antigens was confirmed in vitro for three of the CMV-associated chains.

The method was immunoSEQ multiplex PCR; TCRdb's version includes in-frame clones alone and lacks a portion of them. The sample consists of 150,000 or so clones, roughly nine tenths of them appearing once. About this clone itself: Its specificity is unknown.

The germline gives CDR1 MNHEY, CDR2 SVGAGI. CDR3 length: 13 residues. V dropped 2 bases and J dropped 4 bases, with 8 bases sitting between them. The sequence derives from a woman younger than 30 in good health and CMV-seropositive. The sequenced sample consisted of PBMCs. The chain couples TRBV6-5 to TRBJ1-2; D is ambiguous. The CDR3 nucleotides read TGTGCCAGCAGTTACGGAGGCCCCTATGGCTACACCTTC. Amino acid sequence: CASSYGGPYGYTF.